A single T cell receptor (beta chain) is shown here with its context. This entry comes from a study of blood T cell repertoires in COVID-19. Study context: PBMCs, B-cell-depleted T cells, or T cells were the source of the cDNA or gDNA that made up the material.

Recruits, aged about 18 to 95 years, lived in about two dozen US areas. Germline V CDR1 and CDR2: LGHDT, YNNKEL (reference sequence). This CDR3 spans 14 amino acids. Trimming cost V 1 base and J 4 bases, with 10 bases left between them. Methods used by the authors: Researchers report that nucleated cell counts were estimated from reference gene primer amplification. Repertoires were generated with immunoSEQ multiplex PCR, while TCRdb's copy carries only in-frame clones and drops some. D and trimming come from the DNA, and the V and J calls and clone size come from that table. The sample carries 150,000 to 200,000 clones, 78% recorded once.

The specimen was PBMCs or T cells enriched from blood (not recorded which). This chain connects TRBV3-1 (or the pseudogene TRBV3-2) to TRBJ1-1; D is unclear. This receptor was obtained from a woman in her fifties or sixties who had recovered from COVID-19. In DNA form, the CDR3 reads TGTGCCAGCAGCCAAGTCTATCGGGGCACTGAAGCTTTCTTT. Protein product: CASSQVYRGTEAFF.